This is a list of T cell receptor beta chains from one sample in a study of technical replicates of blood from a few donors. Method: immunoSEQ multiplex PCR; TCRdb's copy keeps in-frame clones and lacks some. The data hold roughly 61,000 clones, with approximately 97% observed a single time. Sequences were obtained from T cells isolated from PBMCs. Every receptor here comes from a human donor in good health. Both conserved end residues are part of each CDR3. D genes are given only for firm matches. Expanded clones are given a class, and other clones once, few, many or no size at all.

d_call j_call clone_size v_call cdr3_nt cdr3_aa
- TRBJ1-2 - TRBV19 TGTGCCAGTAGTACCGACAGGCAAAGTGTTGGCTACACCTTC CASSTDRQSVGYTF
- TRBJ2-1 - TRBV29-1 TGCAGCGTAATCAGAGCGGGTGAGCAGTTCTTC CSVIRAGEQFF
- TRBJ2-5 - TRBV6-4 TGTGCCAGCAGTCTTCAGGAGGGGGAGACCCAGTACTTC CASSLQEGETQYF
TRBD1 TRBJ1-5 - TRBV2 TGTGCCAGCAGTGAAAACCCGACAGGGTATCAGCCCCAGCATTTT CASSENPTGYQPQHF
TRBD1 TRBJ2-1 - TRBV5-1 TGCGCCAGCAGCCCGGGACAGGGGAACTACAATGAGCAGTTCTTC CASSPGQGNYNEQFF
TRBD1 TRBJ2-5 - TRBV6-1 TGCGCAGGGGAGTCAGGGGGTCGACAAGAGACCCAGTACTTC CAGESGGRQETQYF
- TRBJ1-5 - TRBV25-1 TGTGCCAGCAGTGTGGGACATAACCAGCCCCAGCATTTT CASSVGHNQPQHF
TRBD1 TRBJ1-1 once TRBV5-1 TGCGCCAGCAGCCTACAGGGGGCAGACACTGAAGCTTTCTTT CASSLQGADTEAFF
TRBD1 TRBJ1-1 few TRBV29-1 TGCAGCGTCCAGACAGGGATGAACACTGAAGCTTTCTTT CSVQTGMNTEAFF
- TRBJ1-1 - TRBV30 TGTGCCTGGAGTATAAGCCCGAACACTGAAGCTTTCTTT CAWSISPNTEAFF
- TRBJ1-5 once TRBV21-1 TGTGCCAGCAGAAGAGAGGTAGCTTGGCATCATCAGCCCCAGCATTTT CASRREVAWHHQPQHF
- TRBJ2-7 - TRBV10-2 TGCGCCAGCAGTGAAGGGGAAGGCTACGAGCAGTACTTC CASSEGEGYEQYF
TRBD1 TRBJ2-7 - TRBV28 TGTGCCAGCAGTTTAGACAGGGGGCTCTTCGAGCAGTACTTC CASSLDRGLFEQYF
- TRBJ2-3 - TRBV19 TGTGCCAGTAGTCGTGGAACAGCCAGCACAGATACGCAGTATTTT CASSRGTASTDTQYF
TRBD2 TRBJ2-2 - TRBV2 TGTGCCAGCAGTGAAATCTTCGGCGGGAGCACCGGGGAGCTGTTTTTT CASSEIFGGSTGELFF
- TRBJ2-7 - TRBV5-1 TGCGCCAGCAGCCCCGGAACCGGGACAATAACCTACGAGCAGTACTTC CASSPGTGTITYEQYF
- TRBJ2-1 - TRBV2 TGTGCCAGCAGTGAATTCTCTGTGCCGGGGGGCGCGGGGAATGAGCAGTTCTTC CASSEFSVPGGAGNEQFF
TRBD2 TRBJ2-5 - TRBV4-1 TGCGCCAGCAGCCAAGAGACCGGGACTAGCGGGAAAGGGAAGACCCAGTACTTC CASSQETGTSGKGKTQYF
TRBD1 TRBJ1-1 - TRBV7-8 TGTGCCAGCAGCCCCCGGGACAGGGGGCCGGTCGGAGGTGCTTTCTTT CASSPRDRGPVGGAFF
- TRBJ1-2 - TRBV2 TGTGCCAGCAGTGAAGTCGCAGGGTTGAACTATGGCTACACCTTC CASSEVAGLNYGYTF
TRBD1 TRBJ2-5 - TRBV30 TGTGCCTGCACAGGGGGGCCCGAGACCCAGTACTTC CACTGGPETQYF
TRBD1 TRBJ1-1 - TRBV5-8 TGTGCCAGCAGCCCGGACAGGGCTGGGACTGAAGCTTTCTTT CASSPDRAGTEAFF
- TRBJ2-3 - TRBV11-2 TGTGCCAGCAGTTTACGACTAGCAGATACGCAGTATTTT CASSLRLADTQYF
TRBD2 TRBJ2-5 once TRBV4-2 TGTGCTAGCAGCCAAGATTTGGGTAGCGGGAGAGCGGAGACCCAGTACTTC CASSQDLGSGRAETQYF
TRBD1 TRBJ2-7 - TRBV18 TGTGCCAGCTCACGCGGGACAGGGGACTACGAGCAGTACTTC CASSRGTGDYEQYF
TRBD2 TRBJ2-1 - TRBV11-3 TGTGCCAGCAGCTTAGAAGGAGGACTAGCGGGGGCTCCCTCCTACAATGAGCAGTTCTTC CASSLEGGLAGAPSYNEQFF
- TRBJ2-7 - TRBV5-6 TGTGCCAGCAGCTGGGGCAGGGTCTCCTACGAGCAGTACTTC CASSWGRVSYEQYF
- TRBJ2-3 - TRBV19 TGTGCCAGCAAACCTGGGGGGGATACGCAGTATTTT CASKPGGDTQYF
TRBD1 TRBJ1-2 - TRBV6-6 TGTGCCAGCAGCCTAACCGGGACAGCTTATGGCTACACCTTC CASSLTGTAYGYTF
- TRBJ2-1 - TRBV2 TGTGCCAGCAGGTGGGGCGAGTTAGGGCCGGGCTACAATGAGCAGTTCTTC CASRWGELGPGYNEQFF
- TRBJ2-7 - TRBV6-6 TGTGCCAGCAGTACCCTTGGACAGACCTACGAGCAGTACTTC CASSTLGQTYEQYF
- TRBJ1-5 - TRBV10-1 TGCGCCAGCAGTAAATGGCTCAGGACTGAGAATCAGCCCCAGCATTTT CASSKWLRTENQPQHF
TRBD2 TRBJ2-5 - TRBV11-3 TGTGCCAGCAGCCTGACTAGCGGGGGACCGGAGACCCAGTACTTC CASSLTSGGPETQYF